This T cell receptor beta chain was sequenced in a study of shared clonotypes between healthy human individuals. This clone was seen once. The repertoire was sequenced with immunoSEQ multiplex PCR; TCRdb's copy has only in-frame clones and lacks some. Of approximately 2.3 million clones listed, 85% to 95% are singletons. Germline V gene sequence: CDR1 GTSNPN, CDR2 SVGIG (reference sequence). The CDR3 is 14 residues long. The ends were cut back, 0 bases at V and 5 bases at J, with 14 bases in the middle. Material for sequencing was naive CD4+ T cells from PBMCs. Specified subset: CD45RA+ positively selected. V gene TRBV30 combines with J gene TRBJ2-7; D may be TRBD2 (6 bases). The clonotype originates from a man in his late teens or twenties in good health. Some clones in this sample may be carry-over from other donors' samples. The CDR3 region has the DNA TGTGCCTGGAGTGTCAGGAGGGGCTTCGACGAGCAGTACTTC. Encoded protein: CAWSVRRGFDEQYF. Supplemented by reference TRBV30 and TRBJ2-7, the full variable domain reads SQTIHQWPATLVQPVGSPLSLECTVEGTSNPNLYWYRQAAGRGLQLLFYSVGIGQISSEVPQNLSASRPQDRQFILSSKKLLLSDSGFYLCAWSVRRGFDEQYFGPGTRLTVT.